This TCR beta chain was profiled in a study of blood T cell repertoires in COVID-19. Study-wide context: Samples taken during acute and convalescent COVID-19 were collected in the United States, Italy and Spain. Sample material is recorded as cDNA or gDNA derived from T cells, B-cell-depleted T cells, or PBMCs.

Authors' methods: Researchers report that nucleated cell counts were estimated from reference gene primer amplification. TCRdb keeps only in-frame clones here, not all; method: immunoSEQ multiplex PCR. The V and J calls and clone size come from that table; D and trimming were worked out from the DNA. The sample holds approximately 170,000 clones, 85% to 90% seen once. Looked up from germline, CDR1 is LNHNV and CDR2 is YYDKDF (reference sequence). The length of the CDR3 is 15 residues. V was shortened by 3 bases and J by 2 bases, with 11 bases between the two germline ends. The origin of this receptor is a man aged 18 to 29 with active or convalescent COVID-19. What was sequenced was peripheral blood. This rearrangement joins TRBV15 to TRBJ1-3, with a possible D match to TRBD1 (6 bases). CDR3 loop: CATSRDTGTGNTIYF. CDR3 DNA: TGTGCCACCAGCAGGGACACAGGGACTGGAAACACCATATATTTT. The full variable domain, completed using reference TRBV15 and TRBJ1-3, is DAMVIQNPRYQVTQFGKPVTLSCSQTLNHNVMYWYQQKSSQAPKLLFHYYDKDFNNEADTPDNFQSRRPNTSFCFLDIRSPGLGDTAMYLCATSRDTGTGNTIYFGEGSWLTVV.